This entry describes one TCR beta chain. The antigen is undetermined. After expansion with viral peptide pools in the ViraFEST assay, antigen-specific CD4+ T cells were sequenced. Cultured cells yielded isolated CD4+ T cells after 10 days. Vaccinated participants had no history of SARS-CoV-2 infection and tested negative for nucleocapsid antibodies. The source of the sample is a study of vaccination effects on CD4 cells after COVID-19. Using immunoSEQ multiplex PCR, the repertoire was profiled, and TCRdb retains in-frame clones only, with some absent. The repertoire holds about 23,000 clones, with just under 75% as singletons. CDR1 DFQATT and CDR2 SNEGSKA come from the germline V gene (reference sequence). The CDR3 length is 14 residues. Trimming removed 3 bases at V and 3 bases at J, with 12 bases between.

This material consisted of CD4+ T cells from PBMCs cultured with SARS-CoV-2 spike peptides, taken before COVID-19 vaccination. The rearrangement joins TRBV20-1 to TRBJ1-5, with a possible D match to TRBD1 (5 bases). This clonotype was sampled from a human donor who received a COVID-19 vaccine. The CDR3 coding sequence is TGCAGTGCTAGTGTCGGGGGGTCCAATCAGCCCCAGCATTTT. This gives the protein CSASVGGSNQPQHF.